One sample yielded the 6 T cell receptor beta chains listed below, sequenced in a study of OX40 agonist ivuxolimab in advanced cancers. Library prep was done by the immunoSEQ multiplex PCR assay. TCRdb stores this immuneACCESS table with in-frame sequences only. Part of the clones is absent; in the studies checked, under half of the shortfall reflects unresolved V genes, and no reason is known for the rest. The sample contains under 90,000 clones, about 85% of them found a single time. The top ten clonotypes cover approximately 0.22% of the sample. The specimen comprised CD4+ or CD8+ T cells sorted from blood, sampled in a trial of the OX40 agonist ivuxolimab. The receptor set was obtained from an adult with an advanced solid tumor such as melanoma, head and neck, liver or kidney cancer.

This clone showed up just a few times. The chain links TRBV30 to TRBJ1-1; D unclear. V lost 0 bases and J lost 7, with 12 bases in between. The germline CDR1 and CDR2 sequences are GTSNPN and SVGIG (reference sequence). The CDR3 extends over 13 amino acids. The CDR3 bases are TGTGCCTGGAGTGTTAAGGGTGCTTTTGAAGCTTTCTTT. Translation gives CAWSVKGAFEAFF. The whole variable domain, filled in from reference TRBV30 and TRBJ1-1, reads SQTIHQWPATLVQPVGSPLSLECTVEGTSNPNLYWYRQAAGRGLQLLFYSVGIGQISSEVPQNLSASRPQDRQFILSSKKLLLSDSGFYLCAWSVKGAFEAFFGQGTRLTVV.

The gene calls are TRBV28 and TRBJ1-2; D unresolved. This CDR3 comprises 12 residues. Germline assignment: CDR1 MDHEN and CDR2 SYDVKM. The V end lost 3 bases, the J end lost 8 bases, and 10 bases lay between the germline ends. CDR3 nucleotide sequence: TGTGCCAGCAGTTTTGGGGAACGAGGCTACACCTTC. Translated: CASSFGERGYTF.

The CDR3 coding sequence is TGTGCCAGCAGCTTAGACAGGGTTGGCGAAAAACTGTTTTTT. This gives the protein CASSLDRVGEKLFF. The J gene is TRBJ1-4, the V gene TRBV7-2; the D gene is possibly TRBD1 (6 bases). V dropped 1 base and J dropped 8 bases, with 11 bases sitting between them. Germline CDR1 reads SGHTA; CDR2 reads FQGNSA. The CDR3 sequence is 14 residues long. The full variable domain, its missing parts supplied by reference TRBV7-2 and TRBJ1-4, is GAGVSQSPSNKVTEKGKDVELRCDPISGHTALYWYRQSLGQGLEFLIYFQGNSAPDKSGLPSDRFSAERTGGSVSTLTIQRTQQEDSAVYLCASSLDRVGEKLFFGSGTQLSVL.

The rearrangement joins TRBV6-1 to TRBJ2-7, with a possible D match to TRBD1 (6 bases). Germline assignment: CDR1 MNHNS and CDR2 SASEGT. The CDR3 consists of 11 residues. The CDR3 spells CASSERGTPNV. The DNA for the CDR3 is TGTGCCAGCAGTGAAAGGGGGACCCCTAACGTC.

This chain joins TRBV6-6 and TRBJ1-1; TRBD1 might be the D (6 bases). The germline gives CDR1 MNHNY, CDR2 SVGAGI (reference sequence). The CDR3 covers 13 residues. Trimming left V 0 bases short and J 6 bases short, with 8 bases between. The CDR3 region has the DNA TGTGCCAGCAGTTACTCGGGGGCATCTGAAGCTTTCTTT. Its protein is CASSYSGASEAFF.

The V gene is TRBV5-1, the J gene TRBJ2-2, with 10 nucleotides matching TRBD1. The trim removed 4 bases at V and 3 bases at J, leaving 6 bases unmatched. Germline V gene sequence: CDR1 SGHRS, CDR2 YFSETQ. This CDR3 is 16 amino acids long. In nucleotides, the CDR3 is TGCGCCAGCAGCGGTGGGACAGGGGAACACACCGGGGAGCTGTTTTTT. Amino acid sequence: CASSGGTGEHTGELFF.